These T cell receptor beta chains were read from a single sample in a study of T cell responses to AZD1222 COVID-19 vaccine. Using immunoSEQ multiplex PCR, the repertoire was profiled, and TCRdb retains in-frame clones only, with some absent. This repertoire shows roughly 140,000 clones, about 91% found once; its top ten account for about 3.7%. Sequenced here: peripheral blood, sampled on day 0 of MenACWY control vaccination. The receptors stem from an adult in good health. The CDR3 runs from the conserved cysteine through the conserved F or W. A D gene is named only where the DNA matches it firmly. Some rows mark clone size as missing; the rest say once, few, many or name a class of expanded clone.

DNA: TGCGCCAGCAGCCTGCGTTTTTTTAGTGGGCGGGATTTGGCAGGGAATCCGTGGACTTTCTTT
CDR3: CASSLRFFSGRDLAGNPWTFF
V: TRBV4-1
J: TRBJ1-1
D: NA
size: once

DNA: TGCAGCGTTGGACAGTCGCTGAACACTGAAGCTTTCTTT
CDR3: CSVGQSLNTEAFF
V: TRBV29-1
J: TRBJ1-1
D: NA
size: NA

DNA: TGTGCCAGCAGGCCTAGCGGCACAGATACGCAGTATTTT
CDR3: CASRPSGTDTQYF
V: TRBV6-5
J: TRBJ2-3
D: NA
size: NA

DNA: TGTGCCAGCAGTTACGGACATTACTATGGCTACACCTTC
CDR3: CASSYGHYYGYTF
V: TRBV6-5
J: TRBJ1-2
D: NA
size: NA

DNA: TGTGCCAGCAGCAAAGCGCTTTTGGGGGACCAGCCCTACGAGCAGTACTTC
CDR3: CASSKALLGDQPYEQYF
V: TRBV21-1
J: TRBJ2-7
D: NA
size: NA

DNA: TGTGCCAGCAGATCTACCGACAGGACCTACGAGCAGTACTTC
CDR3: CASRSTDRTYEQYF
V: TRBV6-5
J: TRBJ2-7
D: NA
size: NA

DNA: TGTGCCAGCAGCTGGGGACTAGCGGGAGATAGGGAGCAGTACTTC
CDR3: CASSWGLAGDREQYF
V: TRBV11-1
J: TRBJ2-7
D: TRBD2
size: NA

DNA: TGTGCCAGCAGCCAAGGATTTATGAGGGGAAGCAATCAGCCCCAGCATTTT
CDR3: CASSQGFMRGSNQPQHF
V: TRBV3-1/TRBV3-2
J: TRBJ1-5
D: NA
size: NA

DNA: TGTGCCATCAGTGACGGAACTAATGAAAAACTGTTTTTT
CDR3: CAISDGTNEKLFF
V: TRBV10-3
J: TRBJ1-4
D: NA
size: NA

DNA: TGTGCCAGCTCACGCTTTCCCGGGACGGAACCTAATGAAAAACTGTTTTTT
CDR3: CASSRFPGTEPNEKLFF
V: TRBV18
J: TRBJ1-4
D: NA
size: NA

DNA: TGTGCCACCATACTTACTTGGGCTTCCTACGAGCAGTACTTC
CDR3: CATILTWASYEQYF
V: TRBV24-1
J: TRBJ2-7
D: NA
size: NA

DNA: TGTGCCAGCTCAATAGGCGGCCCGACTGAAGCTTTCTTT
CDR3: CASSIGGPTEAFF
V: TRBV18
J: TRBJ1-1
D: NA
size: NA

DNA: TGTGCCAGTAGCCCGTGGACAGGGGATCAGCCCCAGCATTTT
CDR3: CASSPWTGDQPQHF
V: TRBV19
J: TRBJ1-5
D: TRBD1
size: NA

DNA: TGTGCCAGCACCCGACTAGCGGGGGTTAACACCGGGGAGCTGTTTTTT
CDR3: CASTRLAGVNTGELFF
V: TRBV11-3
J: TRBJ2-2
D: TRBD2
size: NA

DNA: TGCGCCAGCAGCTTCGGACAGGCACAGAATTCACCCCTCCACTTT
CDR3: CASSFGQAQNSPLHF
V: TRBV5-1
J: TRBJ1-6
D: TRBD1
size: NA

DNA: TGTGCCAGTATCCCGGACAGGGATCGGAATCAGCCCCAGCATTTT
CDR3: CASIPDRDRNQPQHF
V: TRBV19
J: TRBJ1-5
D: TRBD1
size: NA

DNA: TGTGCCAGCAGCTTAGAACAGAATAGCTATGGCTACACCTTC
CDR3: CASSLEQNSYGYTF
V: TRBV7-2
J: TRBJ1-2
D: NA
size: once

DNA: TGTGCCTGGAGTGGGACAGGTGTGAAGCCCCAGCATTTT
CDR3: CAWSGTGVKPQHF
V: TRBV30
J: TRBJ1-5
D: TRBD1
size: NA

DNA: TGTGCCAGCAGTTACAGTAGCACTGAAGCTTTCTTT
CDR3: CASSYSSTEAFF
V: TRBV6-2/TRBV6-3
J: TRBJ1-1
D: NA
size: NA

DNA: TGTGCCAGTAGTCGCCGGGACCTGTACAATGAGCAGTTCTTC
CDR3: CASSRRDLYNEQFF
V: TRBV19
J: TRBJ2-1
D: NA
size: NA

DNA: TGTGCCAGCAGCTTAGATGGGCACTCCTATGGCTACACCTTC
CDR3: CASSLDGHSYGYTF
V: TRBV7-6
J: TRBJ1-2
D: NA
size: NA

DNA: TGTGCCTGGAGCCTGAGGGGGCAGAATGAAAAACTGTTTTTT
CDR3: CAWSLRGQNEKLFF
V: TRBV30
J: TRBJ1-4
D: TRBD1
size: NA

DNA: TGCGCCAGCAGCCAAGACAGGGGAGTCAATAGCAATCAGCCCCAGCATTTT
CDR3: CASSQDRGVNSNQPQHF
V: TRBV4-1
J: TRBJ1-5
D: NA
size: NA

DNA: TGTGCCAGCAGCCAGGCAGGGGGCAGGACAGATACGCAGTATTTT
CDR3: CASSQAGGRTDTQYF
V: TRBV3-1/TRBV3-2
J: TRBJ2-3
D: TRBD1
size: NA

DNA: TGTGCCAGCAGCCCCCCGGAGCGTGGCAGCTCCTACAATGAGCAGTTCTTC
CDR3: CASSPPERGSSYNEQFF
V: TRBV7-2
J: TRBJ2-1
D: NA
size: NA

DNA: TGTGCCAGCAGTGTAAGGGCAGCGGGAGTAGGATACGAGCAGTACTTC
CDR3: CASSVRAAGVGYEQYF
V: TRBV11-3
J: TRBJ2-7
D: TRBD2
size: few

DNA: TGTGCCAGTAGTATGGAACCGGGAAACACCATATATTTT
CDR3: CASSMEPGNTIYF
V: TRBV19
J: TRBJ1-3
D: NA
size: NA

DNA: TGTGCCAGCAGTGAAGCGCAGGGGAGGACTGAAGCTTTCTTT
CDR3: CASSEAQGRTEAFF
V: TRBV6-1
J: TRBJ1-1
D: NA
size: once

DNA: TGTGCCAGCAGCCAAGCCCGTCTACGGTATGGCTACACCTTC
CDR3: CASSQARLRYGYTF
V: TRBV3-1/TRBV3-2
J: TRBJ1-2
D: NA
size: NA

DNA: TGCGCCAGCAGCTTGTTTTTAATGAACACTGAAGCTTTCTTT
CDR3: CASSLFLMNTEAFF
V: TRBV5-1
J: TRBJ1-1
D: NA
size: NA

DNA: TGTGCCAGCAGGGTACCTCAGGGGACCTACGAGCAGTACTTC
CDR3: CASRVPQGTYEQYF
V: TRBV2
J: TRBJ2-7
D: NA
size: once

DNA: TGCGCCAGCAGCCAAGATCGCCGGAGCTCCTACAATGAGCAGTTCTTC
CDR3: CASSQDRRSSYNEQFF
V: TRBV4-3
J: TRBJ2-1
D: NA
size: NA

DNA: TGTGCCAGCAGCTTGGTACAGCAAGAGACCCAGTACTTC
CDR3: CASSLVQQETQYF
V: TRBV5-4
J: TRBJ2-5
D: NA
size: NA

DNA: TGTGCCAGCATATACAGAACCACTGAAGCTTTCTTT
CDR3: CASIYRTTEAFF
V: TRBV6-5
J: TRBJ1-1
D: NA
size: NA

DNA: TGCGCCAGCAGCTTGTCGGGACAGGAATTCTTC
CDR3: CASSLSGQEFF
V: TRBV5-1
J: TRBJ2-1
D: TRBD1
size: NA

DNA: TGTGCCAGTAAGACAGGAGGGCGGGAGACCCAGTACTTC
CDR3: CASKTGGRETQYF
V: TRBV28
J: TRBJ2-5
D: NA
size: NA

DNA: TGTGCCAGCAGCCCCAGGGGGCCTCAGCCCCAGCATTTT
CDR3: CASSPRGPQPQHF
V: TRBV6-2/TRBV6-3
J: TRBJ1-5
D: TRBD1
size: NA

DNA: TGTGCCAGCTCTTCGGACACTAATCAGCCCCAGCATTTT
CDR3: CASSSDTNQPQHF
V: TRBV18
J: TRBJ1-5
D: NA
size: NA

DNA: TGTGCCAGTATTCCCTCCCGAGGTAACTATGGCTACACCTTC
CDR3: CASIPSRGNYGYTF
V: TRBV19
J: TRBJ1-2
D: NA
size: NA

DNA: TGTGCCAGCAGCGTAGGATTTGTGGGGGGCAATGAGCAGTTCTTC
CDR3: CASSVGFVGGNEQFF
V: TRBV9
J: TRBJ2-1
D: NA
size: NA

DNA: TGTGCCAGCAGCCTGCCGACAGTACAAGAGACCCAGTACTTC
CDR3: CASSLPTVQETQYF
V: TRBV5-5
J: TRBJ2-5
D: NA
size: NA

DNA: TGCGCCAGCAGCGCGACAGCTGCTACTGAAGCTTTCTTT
CDR3: CASSATAATEAFF
V: TRBV5-1
J: TRBJ1-1
D: NA
size: NA

DNA: TGTGCCAGCAGCTCCGACAGGGGAACTGAAGCTTTCTTT
CDR3: CASSSDRGTEAFF
V: TRBV7-3
J: TRBJ1-1
D: TRBD1
size: NA